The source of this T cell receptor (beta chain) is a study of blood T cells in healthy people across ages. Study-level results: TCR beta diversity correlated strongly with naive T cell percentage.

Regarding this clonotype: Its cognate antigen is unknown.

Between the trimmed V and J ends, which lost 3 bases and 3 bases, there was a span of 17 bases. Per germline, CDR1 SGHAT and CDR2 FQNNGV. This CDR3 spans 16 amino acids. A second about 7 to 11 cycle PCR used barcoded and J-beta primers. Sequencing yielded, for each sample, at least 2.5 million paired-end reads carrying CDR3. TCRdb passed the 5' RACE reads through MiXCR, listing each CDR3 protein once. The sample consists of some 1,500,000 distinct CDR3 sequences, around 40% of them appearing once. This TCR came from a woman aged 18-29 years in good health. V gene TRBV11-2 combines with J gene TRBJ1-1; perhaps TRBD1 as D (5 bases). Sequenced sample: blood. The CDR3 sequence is CASSFPGLRDDTEAFF. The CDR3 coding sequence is TGTGCCAGCAGCTTTCCGGGACTCCGGGACGACACTGAAGCTTTCTTT.